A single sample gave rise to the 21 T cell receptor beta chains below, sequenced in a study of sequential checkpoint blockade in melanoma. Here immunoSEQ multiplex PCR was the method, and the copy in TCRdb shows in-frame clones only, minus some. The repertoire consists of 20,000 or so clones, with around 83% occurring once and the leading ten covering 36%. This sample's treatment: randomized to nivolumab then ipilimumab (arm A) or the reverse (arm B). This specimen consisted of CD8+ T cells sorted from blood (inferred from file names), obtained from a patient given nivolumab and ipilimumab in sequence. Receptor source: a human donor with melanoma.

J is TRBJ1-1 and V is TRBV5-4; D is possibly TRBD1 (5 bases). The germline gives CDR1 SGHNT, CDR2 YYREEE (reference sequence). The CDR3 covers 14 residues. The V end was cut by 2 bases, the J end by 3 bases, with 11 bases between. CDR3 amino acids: CASSFFGGDTEAFF. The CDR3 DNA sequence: TGTGCCAGCAGCTTTTTCGGGGGGGACACTGAAGCTTTCTTT.

The CDR3 loop is CASSVGGNPNEKLFF. CDR3 coding DNA: TGTGCCAGCAGCGTAGGCGGCAATCCTAATGAAAAACTGTTTTTT. The J gene is TRBJ1-4, the V gene TRBV9, with D uncertain. The CDR3 runs 15 residues. Germline assignment: CDR1 SGDLS and CDR2 YYNGEE. V was trimmed by 0 bases and J by 3 bases, leaving 9 bases between them. Combining the CDR3 with reference TRBV9 and TRBJ1-4 gives the whole variable domain DSGVTQTPKHLITATGQRVTLRCSPRSGDLSVYWYQQSLDQGLQFLIQYYNGEERAKGNILERFSAQQFPDLHSELNLSSLELGDSALYFCASSVGGNPNEKLFFGSGTQLSVL.

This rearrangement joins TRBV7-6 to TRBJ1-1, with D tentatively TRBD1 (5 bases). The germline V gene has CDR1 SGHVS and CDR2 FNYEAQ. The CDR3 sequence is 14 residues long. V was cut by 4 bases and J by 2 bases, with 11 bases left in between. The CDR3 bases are TGTGCCAGCAGCTGGGGGGGAAGAAACACTGAAGCTTTCTTT. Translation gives CASSWGGRNTEAFF.

As DNA, the CDR3 is TGTGCCAGCAGTTTCGGGATCACTGAAGCTTTCTTT. The encoded protein is CASSFGITEAFF. The chain is built from TRBV28 and TRBJ1-1, with D unclear. Trimming took 3 bases from V and 4 from J, leaving 6 bases between them. Germline-derived CDR1 and CDR2 are MDHEN and SYDVKM. The CDR3 covers 12 residues.

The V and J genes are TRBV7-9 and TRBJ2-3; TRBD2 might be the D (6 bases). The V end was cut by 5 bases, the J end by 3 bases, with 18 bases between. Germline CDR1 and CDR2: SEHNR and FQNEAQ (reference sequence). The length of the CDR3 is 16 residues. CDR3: CASSAGPGLGTDTQYF. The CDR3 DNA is TGTGCCAGCAGCGCAGGACCGGGACTTGGGACAGATACGCAGTATTTT. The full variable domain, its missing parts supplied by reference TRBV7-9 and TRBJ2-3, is DTGVSQNPRHKITKRGQNVTFRCDPISEHNRLYWYRQTLGQGPEFLTYFQNEAQLEKSRLLSDRFSAERPKGSFSTLEIQRTEQGDSAMYLCASSAGPGLGTDTQYFGPGTRLTVL.

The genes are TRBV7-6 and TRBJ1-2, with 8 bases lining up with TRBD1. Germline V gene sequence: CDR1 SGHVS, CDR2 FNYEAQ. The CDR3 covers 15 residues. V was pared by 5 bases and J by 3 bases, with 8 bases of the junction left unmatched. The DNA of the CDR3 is TGTGCCAGCAGCCGCGACAGGGGCGCGTACTATGGCTACACCTTC. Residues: CASSRDRGAYYGYTF.

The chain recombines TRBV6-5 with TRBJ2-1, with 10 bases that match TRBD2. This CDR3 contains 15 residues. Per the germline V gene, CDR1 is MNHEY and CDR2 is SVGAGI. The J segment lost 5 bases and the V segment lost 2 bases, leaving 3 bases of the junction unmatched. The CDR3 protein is CASSYEAGGHNEQFF. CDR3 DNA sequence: TGTGCCAGCAGTTACGAAGCGGGAGGGCACAATGAGCAGTTCTTC.

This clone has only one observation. In DNA form, the CDR3 reads TGTGCCAGCAGTGACCCGGGGACAGACACTGAAGCTTTCTTT. Translation: CASSDPGTDTEAFF. This rearrangement joins TRBV25-1 to TRBJ1-1, with 7 bases lining up with TRBD1. Germline CDR1 is MGHDK and CDR2 is SYGVNS. This CDR3 contains 14 residues. V dropped 3 bases and J dropped 3; count of bases not matched to a gene: 4.

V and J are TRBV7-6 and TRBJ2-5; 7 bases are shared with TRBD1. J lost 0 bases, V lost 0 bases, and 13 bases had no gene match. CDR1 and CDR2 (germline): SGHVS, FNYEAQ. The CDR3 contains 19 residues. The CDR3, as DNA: TGTGCCAGCAGCTTAGCCCCTTGGGGAGACAGGGCCGACCAAGAGACCCAGTACTTC. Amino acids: CASSLAPWGDRADQETQYF.

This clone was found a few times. The CDR3 sequence is CASSYVGTWDYGYTF. The CDR3 coding sequence is TGTGCCAGCAGTTACGTCGGGACATGGGATTATGGCTACACCTTC. J is TRBJ1-2 and V is TRBV28; D is perhaps TRBD1 (6 bases). The V gene's germline CDR1 is MDHEN and CDR2 SYDVKM. The CDR3 loop spans 15 amino acids. Between the trimmed V and J ends, which lost 4 bases and 5 bases, there was a span of 17 bases.

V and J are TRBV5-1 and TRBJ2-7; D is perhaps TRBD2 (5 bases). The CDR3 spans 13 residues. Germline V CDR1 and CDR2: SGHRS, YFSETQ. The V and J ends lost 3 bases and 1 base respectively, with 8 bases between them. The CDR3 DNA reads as TGCGCCAGCAGCTCAGCGGAATCCTACGAGCAGTACTTC. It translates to CASSSAESYEQYF.

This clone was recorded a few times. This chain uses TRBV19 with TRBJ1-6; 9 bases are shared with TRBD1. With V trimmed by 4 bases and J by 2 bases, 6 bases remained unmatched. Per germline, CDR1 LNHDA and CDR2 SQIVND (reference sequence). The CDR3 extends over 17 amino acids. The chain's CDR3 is CASSKTGTGTYNSPLHF. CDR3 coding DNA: TGTGCCAGTAGTAAGACGGGGACAGGGACCTATAATTCACCCCTCCACTTT.

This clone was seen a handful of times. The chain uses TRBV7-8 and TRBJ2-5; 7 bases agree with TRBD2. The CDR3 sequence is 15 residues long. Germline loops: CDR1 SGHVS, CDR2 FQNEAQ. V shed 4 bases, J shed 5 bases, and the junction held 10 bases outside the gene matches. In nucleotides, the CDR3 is TGTGCCAGCAGCTCCCCCTCCGGGGGGTGGGAGACCCAGTACTTC. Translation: CASSSPSGGWETQYF. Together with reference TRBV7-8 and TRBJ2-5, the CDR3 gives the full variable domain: GAGVSQSPRYKVAKRGQDVALRCDPISGHVSLFWYQQALGQGPEFLTYFQNEAQLDKSGLPSDRFFAERPEGSVSTLKIQRTQQEDSAVYLCASSSPSGGWETQYFGPGTRLLVL.

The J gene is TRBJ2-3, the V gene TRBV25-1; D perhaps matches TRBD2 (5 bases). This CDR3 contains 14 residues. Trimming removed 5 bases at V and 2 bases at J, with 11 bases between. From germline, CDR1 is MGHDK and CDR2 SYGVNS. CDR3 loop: CASSLAKLTDTQYF. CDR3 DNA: TGTGCCAGCAGTTTAGCGAAACTCACAGATACGCAGTATTTT.

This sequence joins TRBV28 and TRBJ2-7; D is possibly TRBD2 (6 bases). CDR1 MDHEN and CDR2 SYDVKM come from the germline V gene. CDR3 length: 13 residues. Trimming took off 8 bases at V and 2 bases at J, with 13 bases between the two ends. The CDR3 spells CASEATRTYEQYF. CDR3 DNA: TGTGCCAGCGAAGCGACTAGAACCTACGAGCAGTACTTC.

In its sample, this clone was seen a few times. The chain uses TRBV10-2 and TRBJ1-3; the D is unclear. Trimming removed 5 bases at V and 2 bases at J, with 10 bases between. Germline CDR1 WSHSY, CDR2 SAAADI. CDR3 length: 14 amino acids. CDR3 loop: CASSSGDAGNTIYF. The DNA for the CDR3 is TGCGCCAGCAGTTCGGGTGATGCTGGAAACACCATATATTTT.

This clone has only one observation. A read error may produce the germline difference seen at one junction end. CDR3 residues: CASSPGTSGGGEQFF. The CDR3 region has the DNA TGTGCTAGCAGCCCCGGGACTAGCGGGGGGGGCGAGCAGTTCTTC. The V gene is TRBV7-7, the J gene TRBJ2-1; 16 positions match TRBD2. This CDR3 is built from 15 residues. Germline values: CDR1 SSHAT, CDR2 FNYEAQ (reference sequence).

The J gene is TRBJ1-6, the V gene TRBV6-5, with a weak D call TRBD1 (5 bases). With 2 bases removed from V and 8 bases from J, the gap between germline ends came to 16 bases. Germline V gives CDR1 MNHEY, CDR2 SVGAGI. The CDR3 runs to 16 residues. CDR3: CASSYLRGRMDSPLHF. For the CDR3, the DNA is TGTGCCAGCAGTTACCTAAGGGGCCGGATGGATTCACCCCTCCACTTT.

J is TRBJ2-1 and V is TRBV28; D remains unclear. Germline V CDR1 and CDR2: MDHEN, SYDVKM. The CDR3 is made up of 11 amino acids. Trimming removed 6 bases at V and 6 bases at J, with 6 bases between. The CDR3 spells CASRELNEQFF. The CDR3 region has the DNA TGTGCCAGCAGGGAGCTCAATGAGCAGTTCTTC.

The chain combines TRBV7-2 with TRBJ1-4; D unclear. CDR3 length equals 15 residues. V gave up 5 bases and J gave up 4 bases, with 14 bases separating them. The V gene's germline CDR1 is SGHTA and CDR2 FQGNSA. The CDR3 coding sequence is TGTGCCAGCAGCCCTGGAGTTGTATATAATGAAAAACTGTTTTTT. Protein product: CASSPGVVYNEKLFF.

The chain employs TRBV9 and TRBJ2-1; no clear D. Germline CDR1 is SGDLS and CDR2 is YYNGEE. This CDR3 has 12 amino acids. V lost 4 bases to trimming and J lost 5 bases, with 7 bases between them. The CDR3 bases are TGTGCCAGCAGCTCGGTAAACAATGAGCAGTTCTTC. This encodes CASSSVNNEQFF.